The 21 T cell receptor beta chains below come from one sample, sequenced in a study of blood T cells in healthy people across ages. Primed by a sample-barcoded 5' primer and a J-beta primer mix, a second PCR proceeded for 7 to 11 cycles. TCRdb reprocessed the 5' RACE reads with MiXCR, giving one entry per CDR3 protein. Of around 1,000,000 distinct CDR3 sequences listed, around two fifths are singletons. The sequencing input was blood. Receptors were obtained from a man younger than 35 in good health.

This chain connects TRBV28 to TRBJ2-5; possibly TRBD1 for D (6 bases). Germline assignment: CDR1 MDHEN and CDR2 SYDVKM. Trimming pared 5 bases from V and 11 bases from J, leaving 33 bases between. The CDR3 loop spans 18 amino acids. The CDR3 DNA sequence: TGTGCCAGCAGTGGGATCCTGACAGACCCCCTTGGGGGCAATGAGCAGTACTTC. It codes for CASSGILTDPLGGNEQYF. Combining the CDR3 with reference TRBV28 and TRBJ2-5 gives the whole variable domain DVKVTQSSRYLVKRTGEKVFLECVQDMDHENMFWYRQDPGLGLRLIYFSYDVKMKEKGDIPEGYSVSREKKERFSLILESASTNQTSMYLCASSGILTDPLGGNEQYFGPGTRLLVL.

This clonotype has ten or more counts. V usage is TRBV20-1 and J usage is TRBJ2-1; D unresolved. Germline V gives CDR1 DFQATT, CDR2 SNEGSKA (reference sequence). Trimming pared 3 bases from V and 5 bases from J, leaving 8 bases between. This CDR3 comprises 12 residues. Here the CDR3 DNA reads TGCAGTGCTAGTTATCCCAACAATGAGCAGTTCTTC. Its protein product is CSASYPNNEQFF.

The rearrangement uses TRBV12-5 and TRBJ2-2; the match to TRBD2 covers 8 bases. Germline CDR1 and CDR2: LGHNT and FRNRAP. CDR3 length equals 17 residues. J gave up 0 bases and V 3 bases, and 6 bases lay outside the gene matches. CDR3 sequence: CASGLLAGFANTGELFF. CDR3 nucleotides: TGTGCTAGTGGTTTATTAGCGGGGTTCGCGAACACCGGGGAGCTGTTTTTT.

Details on this clonotype: The junction departs from the called germline gene at one end, perhaps through a read error. The rearrangement joins TRBV5-1 to TRBJ2-5, with a weak D call TRBD2 (5 bases). Germline values: CDR1 SGHRS, CDR2 YFSETQ. The CDR3 has 14 residues. CDR3 nucleotide sequence: TGCGCCGGCAGCTTGGAAAGGACCAGCGGTGCGCAGTACTTC. Protein sequence: CAGSLERTSGAQYF.

This sequence joins TRBV3-1 and TRBJ2-2, with D unclear. Trimming took off 2 bases at V and 5 bases at J, with 6 bases between the two ends. This CDR3 has 13 amino acids. Germline values: CDR1 LGHDT, CDR2 YNNKEL (reference sequence). For the CDR3, the DNA is TGTGCCAGCAGCCAAATAGAGACCGGGGAGCTGTTTTTT. Residues: CASSQIETGELFF. Full variable domain (rest looked up from reference TRBV3-1 and TRBJ2-2): DTAVSQTPKYLVTQMGNDKSIKCEQNLGHDTMYWYKQDSKKFLKIMFSYNNKELIINETVPNRFSPKSPDKAHLNLHINSLELGDSAVYFCASSQIETGELFFGEGSRLTVL.

This clonotype appeared a few times. The genes are TRBV6-1 and TRBJ1-2; 7 bases match TRBD1. V lost 4 bases to trimming and J lost 6 bases; unmatched junction nucleotides: 8. Germline CDR1 reads MNHNS; CDR2 reads SASEGT. CDR3 length: 14 amino acids. This CDR3 reads CASSGTDRADGYTF. In nucleotides, the CDR3 is TGTGCCAGCAGTGGGACCGACAGGGCTGATGGCTACACCTTC.

The J gene is TRBJ2-5, the V gene TRBV4-2; TRBD1 might be the D (5 bases). The CDR3 length is 14 residues. CDR1 is LGHNA and CDR2 is YNFKEQ in the germline V gene. The V and J ends lost 0 bases and 5 bases respectively, with 10 bases between them. The CDR3 sequence is CASSQDRAGETQYF. Here the CDR3 DNA reads TGTGCCAGCAGCCAAGATAGGGCAGGGGAGACCCAGTACTTC.

The V call is TRBV6-1, the J call TRBJ1-5; D is ambiguous. Germline-derived CDR1 and CDR2 are MNHNS and SASEGT. V lost 0 bases and J lost 7, with 19 bases in between. The CDR3 loop spans 17 amino acids. CDR3 DNA sequence: TGTGCCAGCAGTGAAGCGCTTCCGGCAGACGGAAGACAGCCCCAGCATTTT. Protein: CASSEALPADGRQPQHF.

To note about this clonotype: A much larger clone lies one base from this, so it may be a read error. The CDR3 loop is CASSHDMNTEAFF. The CDR3 region has the DNA TGTGCCAGCAGCCACGACATGAACACTGAAGCTTTCTTT. The chain recombines TRBV14 with TRBJ1-1; D gene unclear. CDR1 is SGHDN and CDR2 is FVKESK in the germline V gene. Trimming removed 3 bases at V and 0 bases at J, with 5 bases between. The CDR3 extends over 13 amino acids.

Concerning this clonotype itself: A much more abundant neighbour one base away suggests this may be a read error. CDR3 sequence reads: CASSFSINTEAFF. The DNA of the CDR3 is TGTGCCAGCAGCTTTTCCATTAACACTGAAGCTTTCTTT. The rearrangement joins TRBV7-8 to TRBJ1-1; D ambiguous. CDR1 SGHVS and CDR2 FQNEAQ come from the germline V gene. The ends were cut back, 3 bases at V and 2 bases at J, with 7 bases in the middle. The CDR3 has 13 amino acids.

To note about this clonotype: This may be a read error, as it is one base from a much larger clone. V gene TRBV29-1 combines with J gene TRBJ1-4; 7 bases fit TRBD1. Germline CDR1 SQVTM, CDR2 ANQGSEA. This CDR3 region has 14 residues. The CDR3 bases are TGCGGCGTCGGTCGACAGGGCAGCAATGAAAAACTGTTTTTT. Residues: CGVGRQGSNEKLFF. Variable domain in full (rest from reference TRBV29-1 and TRBJ1-4): SAVISQKPSRDICQRGTSLTIQCQVDSQVTMMFWYRQQPGQSLTLIATANQGSEATYESGFVIDKFPISRPNLTFSTLTVSNMSPEDSSIYLCGVGRQGSNEKLFFGSGTQLSVL.

J is TRBJ2-3 and V is TRBV29-1, with D perhaps matching TRBD1 (5 bases). V was shortened by 6 bases and J by 2 bases, with 9 bases between the two germline ends. CDR3 length: 12 amino acids. The germline gives CDR1 SQVTM, CDR2 ANQGSEA. The CDR3 sequence is CSVRTPTDTQYF. For the CDR3, the DNA is TGCAGCGTCCGGACACCCACAGATACGCAGTATTTT.

This clonotype was seen once. V is TRBV20-1 and J is TRBJ1-3, with 7 bases that match TRBD1. This CDR3 region has 15 residues. Germline V CDR1 and CDR2: DFQATT, SNEGSKA (reference sequence). V trimming: 4 bases; J trimming: 4 bases; junction bases outside the gene matches: 10. The CDR3 nucleotides read TGCAGTGCTATTTCGGCGAAGGGGGCAGGAAACACCATATATTTT. Its protein product is CSAISAKGAGNTIYF.

This chain connects TRBV27 to TRBJ1-6; D is ambiguous. V was clipped by 3 bases and J by 8 bases, with 11 bases between them. Germline V lookup: CDR1 MNHEY, CDR2 SMNVEV (reference sequence). The CDR3 is made up of 14 amino acids. The CDR3 region has the DNA TGTGCCAGCAGTTTTCAGACGGAATATTCACCCCTCCACTTT. It specifies CASSFQTEYSPLHF.

The genes are TRBV5-1 and TRBJ1-4, with TRBD1 as a possible D gene (5 bases). Germline V gene data show CDR1 as SGHRS and CDR2 as YFSETQ. Trimming removed 5 bases from V and 4 bases from J, with 12 bases in between. The CDR3 has 14 amino acids. As DNA, the CDR3 is TGCGCCAGCAGAACGGACAATCGTAATGAAAAACTGTTTTTT. This sequence encodes CASRTDNRNEKLFF.

V and J are TRBV11-2 and TRBJ2-7; D tentatively reads TRBD1 or TRBD2 (5 bases each). The V end lost 5 bases, the J end lost 0 bases, and 11 bases lay between the germline ends. CDR3 length: 14 amino acids. The germline gives CDR1 SGHAT, CDR2 FQNNGV. In DNA, the CDR3 is TGTGCCAGCAGCGGACGGGACGCCTCCTACGAGCAGTACTTC. It codes for CASSGRDASYEQYF.

The genes are TRBV6-6 and TRBJ1-6; weak D call: TRBD1 (5 bases). Germline CDR1 reads MNHNY; CDR2 reads SVGAGI (reference sequence). V shed 6 bases and J shed 7 bases, with 16 bases lying between them. The CDR3 runs to 15 residues. The CDR3 DNA follows: TGTGCCAGCAGCCCCCAGGCAGGGCCCAATTCACCCCTCCACTTT. It is translated as CASSPQAGPNSPLHF.

Worth noting for this clonotype: The junction departs from the called germline gene at one end, perhaps through a read error. The chain uses TRBV20-1 and TRBJ1-2; 7 positions agree with TRBD1. CDR1 is DFQATT, CDR2 SNEGSKA, per germline (reference sequence). The CDR3 totals 13 residues. The CDR3 sequence: CSAPRTGGYVYTF. CDR3 bases: TGCAGTGCTCCCCGGACAGGCGGCTATGTCTACACCTTC.

At least ten counts were recorded for this clonotype. The V and J genes are TRBV5-1 and TRBJ2-3; D is ambiguous. CDR1 and CDR2 (germline): SGHRS, YFSETQ. The CDR3 is made up of 15 amino acids. V was clipped by 0 bases and J by 0 bases, with 8 bases between them. CDR3 DNA: TGCGCCAGCAGCTTGGTGGCGACTAGCACAGATACGCAGTATTTT. Protein sequence: CASSLVATSTDTQYF.

The genes are TRBV28 and TRBJ2-3; D unresolved. Trimming cost V 3 bases and J 1 base, with 8 bases left between them. CDR3 length: 14 residues. Germline V lookup: CDR1 MDHEN, CDR2 SYDVKM. The CDR3 region is CASSFSPGTDTQYF. Written as DNA, the CDR3 is TGTGCCAGCAGTTTCTCACCCGGCACAGATACGCAGTATTTT. Together with reference TRBV28 and TRBJ2-3, the CDR3 gives the full variable domain: DVKVTQSSRYLVKRTGEKVFLECVQDMDHENMFWYRQDPGLGLRLIYFSYDVKMKEKGDIPEGYSVSREKKERFSLILESASTNQTSMYLCASSFSPGTDTQYFGPGTRLTVL.

The J gene is TRBJ2-7, the V gene TRBV12-3 or TRBV12-4; D gene unclear. V lost 1 base and J 0 bases, leaving 7 bases between the germline ends. The CDR3 spans 14 residues. CDR3 DNA: TGTGCCAGCAGTTTAGTAGGTCCCTCCTACGAGCAGTACTTC. It codes for CASSLVGPSYEQYF.